The source of this T cell receptor (beta chain) is a study of blood T cell repertoires in COVID-19. For the study at large: The cDNA or gDNA used as material had been derived from T cells, B-cell-depleted T cells, or PBMCs.

The protocol was immunoSEQ multiplex PCR, while the TCRdb copy is restricted to in-frame clones and leaves out a portion. The table lists about 130,000 clones, around 83% of them singletons. Cohort assignment relied on participant-reported clinical history. The CDR3 consists of 13 residues. Trimming left V 5 bases short and J 2 bases short, with 9 bases between. The receptor was isolated from a man aged 50 to 60 who had recovered from COVID-19. The sample taken for sequencing was PBMCs or T cells enriched from blood (not recorded which). V and J are TRBV12-3 or TRBV12-4 and TRBJ1-2; D perhaps matches TRBD1 (5 bases). CDR3 residues: CASSPQGNYGYTF. Here the CDR3 DNA reads TGTGCCAGCAGTCCTCAGGGCAACTATGGCTACACCTTC.